These T cell receptor beta chains were read from a single sample in a study of early stage breast cancer tumors. Sequenced by immunoSEQ multiplex PCR; TCRdb stores in-frame clones only, minus some. The sample consists of just under 30,000 clones, 80% to 90% of them appearing once. Sequencing was done on a sample of blood. These receptors came from a person aged 50 to 59 with breast cancer. CDR3s leave out the opening cysteine and the closing phenylalanine or tryptophan. D genes are given only for firm matches.

>.|TRBV14|TRBJ2-7
ASSQGRYYEQY
>TRBD1|TRBV6-5|TRBJ1-4
ASSYDRGDGKLF
>.|TRBV5-1|TRBJ1-1
ASSLELQGSTEAF
>TRBD2|TRBV9|TRBJ2-1
ASSSLAGGGNEQF
>.|TRBV5-1|TRBJ2-5
ASSFRAGTGAKTQY
>TRBD1|TRBV7-9|TRBJ1-1
ASSVPGQGFFEAF
>TRBD2|TRBV9|TRBJ2-3
ASSVDSGGSDTQY
>.|TRBV29-1|TRBJ1-2
SVDANANYGYT
>.|TRBV5-1|TRBJ2-7
ASSYPQVGPSYEQY
>TRBD1|TRBV19|TRBJ1-5
ASLIVRDREWGNQPQH
>.|TRBV11-2|TRBJ2-7
ASSLVDWLPAYEQY
>TRBD1|TRBV29-1|TRBJ1-2
SVDQGANYGYT
>TRBD2|TRBV5-1|TRBJ2-1
ASSQGLAGYNEQF
>.|TRBV28|TRBJ2-7
ASSFPSIRAGDEQY
>.|TRBV2|TRBJ1-1
ASSEGGTEAF
>.|TRBV7-9|TRBJ2-5
ASSFGQETQY
>TRBD2|TRBV18|TRBJ2-1
ASSPPRTSGYNEQF
>.|TRBV5-6|TRBJ1-1
ASSTTLHWRNTEAF
>.|TRBV2|TRBJ2-2
ASSGAGELF
>TRBD1|TRBV11-2|TRBJ1-6
ASSLARGYSPLH
>.|TRBV19|TRBJ1-5
ASRGRAYQPQH
>.|TRBV7-9|TRBJ2-7
ASSPPRQVRGEQY
>TRBD2|TRBV4-1|TRBJ2-5
ASSQGLAGVETQY
>TRBD1|TRBV28|TRBJ1-2
ASSFRDRGRYGYT
>.|TRBV4-1|TRBJ1-1
ASSQPRQASMNTEAF
>.|TRBV6-5|TRBJ2-7
ATKRSSYEQY
>TRBD2|TRBV19|TRBJ2-1
ASSMGGSSYNEQF
>TRBD2|TRBV4-1|TRBJ2-1
ASSQGGGTSGIYEQF
>.|TRBV5-4|TRBJ1-6
ASSLARGSSYNSPLH
>TRBD1|TRBV10-3|TRBJ2-3
AISESGTGVSDTQY
>TRBD1|TRBV29-1|TRBJ2-5
SSSPGTGQETQY
>.|TRBV5-6|TRBJ2-1
ASSRGTSNEQF
>.|TRBV9|TRBJ2-5
ASSARGPGGETQY
>.|TRBV9|TRBJ2-7
ASSALTGGEQY
>TRBD2|TRBV10-2|TRBJ2-2
ASSALAGRASYTGELF
>TRBD1|TRBV4-1|TRBJ1-2
ASSRTGANYGYT
>TRBD1|TRBV4-3|TRBJ2-7
ASSQVRGPAYEQY
>TRBD1|TRBV6-5|TRBJ2-3
ASRRGLTDTQY
>.|TRBV27|TRBJ2-7
ASSLSTGRTYEQY
>.|TRBV4-1|TRBJ1-4
ASTLTGPGEKLF
>.|TRBV10-3|TRBJ1-2
AISVRGEGYGYT